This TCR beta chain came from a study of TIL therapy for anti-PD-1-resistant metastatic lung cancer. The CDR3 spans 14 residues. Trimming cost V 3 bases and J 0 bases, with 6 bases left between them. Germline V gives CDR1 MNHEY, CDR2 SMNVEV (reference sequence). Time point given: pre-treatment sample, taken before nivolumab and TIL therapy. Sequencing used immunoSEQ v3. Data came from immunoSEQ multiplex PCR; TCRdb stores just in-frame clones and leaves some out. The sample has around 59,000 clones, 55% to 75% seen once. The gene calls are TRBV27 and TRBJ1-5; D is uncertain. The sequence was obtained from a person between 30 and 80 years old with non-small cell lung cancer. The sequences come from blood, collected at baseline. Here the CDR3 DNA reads TGTGCCAGCAGTTTTTGGAATAGCAATCAGCCCCAGCATTTT. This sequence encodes CASSFWNSNQPQHF.